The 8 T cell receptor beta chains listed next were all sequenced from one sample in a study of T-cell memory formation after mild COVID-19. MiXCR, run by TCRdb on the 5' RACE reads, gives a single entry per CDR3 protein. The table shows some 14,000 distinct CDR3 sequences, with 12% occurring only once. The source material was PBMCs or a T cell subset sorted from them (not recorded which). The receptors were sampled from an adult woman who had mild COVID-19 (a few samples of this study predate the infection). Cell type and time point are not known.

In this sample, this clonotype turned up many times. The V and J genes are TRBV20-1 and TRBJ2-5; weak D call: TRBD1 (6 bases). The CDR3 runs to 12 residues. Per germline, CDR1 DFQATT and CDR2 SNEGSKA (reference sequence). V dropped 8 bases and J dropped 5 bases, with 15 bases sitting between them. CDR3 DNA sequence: TGCAGTTCGGACAGCGGCCACGAGACCCAGTACTTC. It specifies CSSDSGHETQYF.

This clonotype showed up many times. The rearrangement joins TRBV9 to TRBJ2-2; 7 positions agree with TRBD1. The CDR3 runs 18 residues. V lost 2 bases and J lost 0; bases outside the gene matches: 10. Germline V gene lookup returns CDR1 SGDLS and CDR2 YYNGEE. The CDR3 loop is CASSVNKDRTPNTGELFF. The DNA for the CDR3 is TGTGCCAGCAGCGTGAACAAGGACAGGACCCCGAACACCGGGGAGCTGTTTTTT.

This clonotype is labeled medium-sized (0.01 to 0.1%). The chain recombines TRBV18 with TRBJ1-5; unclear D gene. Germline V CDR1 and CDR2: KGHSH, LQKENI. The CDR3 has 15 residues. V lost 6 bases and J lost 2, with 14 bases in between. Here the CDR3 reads CASSVSTIGNQPQHF. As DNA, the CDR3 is TGTGCCAGCTCGGTCAGTACAATCGGCAATCAGCCCCAGCATTTT.

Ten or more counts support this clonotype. CDR3 protein: CSARLSRGEKLFF. The CDR3 DNA reads TGCAGTGCGCGACTTTCGAGGGGTGAAAAACTGTTTTTT. The genes are TRBV20-1 and TRBJ1-4, with D perhaps TRBD1 (5 bases). The CDR3 is 13 residues long. Germline lookup yields CDR1 DFQATT and CDR2 SNEGSKA (reference sequence). With 6 bases removed from V and 7 bases from J, the gap between germline ends came to 15 bases.

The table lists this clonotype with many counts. The CDR3, as DNA: TGTGCCAGCACCCCTGGGCTAGCGGGAGGTGAGCAGTTCTTC. Protein: CASTPGLAGGEQFF. V is TRBV11-1 and J is TRBJ2-1, with 11 bases aligning to TRBD2. Per germline, CDR1 SGHAT and CDR2 FQDESV (reference sequence). The CDR3 totals 14 residues. The V segment lost 7 bases and the J segment 9 bases; nucleotides outside the gene matches: 8.

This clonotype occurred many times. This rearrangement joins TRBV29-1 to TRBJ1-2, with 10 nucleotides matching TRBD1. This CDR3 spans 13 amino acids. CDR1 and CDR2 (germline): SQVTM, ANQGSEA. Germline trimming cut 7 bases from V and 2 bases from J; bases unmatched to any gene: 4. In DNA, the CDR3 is TGCAGCGGGTGGGGACAGGGGAACTATGGCTACACCTTC. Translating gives CSGWGQGNYGYTF.

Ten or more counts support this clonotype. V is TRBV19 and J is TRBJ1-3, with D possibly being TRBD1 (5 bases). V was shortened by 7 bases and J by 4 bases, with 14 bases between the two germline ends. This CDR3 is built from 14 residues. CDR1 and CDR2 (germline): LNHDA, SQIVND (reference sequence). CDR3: CASTSLDIGNTIYF. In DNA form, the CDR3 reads TGTGCCAGTACATCCTTGGACATAGGAAACACCATATATTTT.

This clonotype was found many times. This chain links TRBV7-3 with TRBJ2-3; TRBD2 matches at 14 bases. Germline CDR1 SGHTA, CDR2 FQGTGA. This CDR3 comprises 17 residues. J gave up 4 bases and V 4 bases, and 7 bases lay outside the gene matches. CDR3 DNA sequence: TGTGCCAGCAGCTCGCCGGGACTAGCGGGAGTGCCAGATACGCAGTATTTT. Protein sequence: CASSSPGLAGVPDTQYF.